The T cell receptor (beta chain) described here comes from a study of response to subunit inactivated influenza vaccine listed by TCRdb under 2018. About the investigation overall: To follow how T cells responded to a trivalent subunit inactivated influenza vaccine, the researchers relied on deep quantitative profiling of the T cell receptor repertoire.

From the cysteine through the phenylalanine, the CDR3 covers 15 amino acids. The CDR3 DNA has 45 bases and is translated from base 1. V trim: 3 bases; J trim: 7 bases; unmatched bases: 8. With respect to this clonotype: This clone's antigen is unknown. The record has no base qualities; no much larger clone is one base away.

What the research found in general, with its limitations: It was suggested by the authors that each seasonal influenza vaccination may recruit only a limited number of new T cells.

The library came from RT-PCR. Sequencing instrument: Illumina HiSeq 2500. TCRdb reprocessed the public reads (quality trimming at Q25 with fastp, clone calling with MiXCR) and kept in-frame beta chains. Rows with a matching CDR3 protein are joined into one entry that keeps the most common DNA and genes. This sample lists hundreds of thousands of distinct CDR3 sequences; 25% were detected once. The ten largest clones represent 1.5% to 2% of the sample. The chain is encoded by TRBV12-3 or TRBV12-4 joined to TRBJ2-1; the central 8 bases match TRBD2. The sequence came from a man between 45 and 60 years old who received an inactivated influenza vaccine. Donor details come from another sample of the same person, matched by shared clones. The material was CD4+ T cells sorted from PBMCs, obtained about 5 days after vaccination. The nucleotide sequence reads as follows: TGTGCCAGCAGTTTCGCGGGAGGAAGTCGGAATGAGCAGTTCTTC. This sequence encodes CASSFAGGSRNEQFF.